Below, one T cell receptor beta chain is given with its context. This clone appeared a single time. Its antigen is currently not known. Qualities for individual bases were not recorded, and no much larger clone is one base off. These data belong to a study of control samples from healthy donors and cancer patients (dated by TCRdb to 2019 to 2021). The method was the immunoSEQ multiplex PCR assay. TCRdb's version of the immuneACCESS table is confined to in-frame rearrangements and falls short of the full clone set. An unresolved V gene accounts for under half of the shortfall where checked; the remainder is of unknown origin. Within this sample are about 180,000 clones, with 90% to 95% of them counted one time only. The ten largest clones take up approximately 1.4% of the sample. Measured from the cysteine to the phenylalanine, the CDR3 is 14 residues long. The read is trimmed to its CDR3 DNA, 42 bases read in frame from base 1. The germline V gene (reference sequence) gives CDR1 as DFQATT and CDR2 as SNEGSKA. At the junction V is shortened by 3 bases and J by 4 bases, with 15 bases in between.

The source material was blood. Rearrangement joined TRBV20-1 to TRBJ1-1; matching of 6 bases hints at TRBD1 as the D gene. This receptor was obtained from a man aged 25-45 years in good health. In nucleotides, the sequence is TGCAGTGCTAGTGGGGGGGCACGGAGCACTGAAGCTTTCTTT. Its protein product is CSASGGARSTEAFF.